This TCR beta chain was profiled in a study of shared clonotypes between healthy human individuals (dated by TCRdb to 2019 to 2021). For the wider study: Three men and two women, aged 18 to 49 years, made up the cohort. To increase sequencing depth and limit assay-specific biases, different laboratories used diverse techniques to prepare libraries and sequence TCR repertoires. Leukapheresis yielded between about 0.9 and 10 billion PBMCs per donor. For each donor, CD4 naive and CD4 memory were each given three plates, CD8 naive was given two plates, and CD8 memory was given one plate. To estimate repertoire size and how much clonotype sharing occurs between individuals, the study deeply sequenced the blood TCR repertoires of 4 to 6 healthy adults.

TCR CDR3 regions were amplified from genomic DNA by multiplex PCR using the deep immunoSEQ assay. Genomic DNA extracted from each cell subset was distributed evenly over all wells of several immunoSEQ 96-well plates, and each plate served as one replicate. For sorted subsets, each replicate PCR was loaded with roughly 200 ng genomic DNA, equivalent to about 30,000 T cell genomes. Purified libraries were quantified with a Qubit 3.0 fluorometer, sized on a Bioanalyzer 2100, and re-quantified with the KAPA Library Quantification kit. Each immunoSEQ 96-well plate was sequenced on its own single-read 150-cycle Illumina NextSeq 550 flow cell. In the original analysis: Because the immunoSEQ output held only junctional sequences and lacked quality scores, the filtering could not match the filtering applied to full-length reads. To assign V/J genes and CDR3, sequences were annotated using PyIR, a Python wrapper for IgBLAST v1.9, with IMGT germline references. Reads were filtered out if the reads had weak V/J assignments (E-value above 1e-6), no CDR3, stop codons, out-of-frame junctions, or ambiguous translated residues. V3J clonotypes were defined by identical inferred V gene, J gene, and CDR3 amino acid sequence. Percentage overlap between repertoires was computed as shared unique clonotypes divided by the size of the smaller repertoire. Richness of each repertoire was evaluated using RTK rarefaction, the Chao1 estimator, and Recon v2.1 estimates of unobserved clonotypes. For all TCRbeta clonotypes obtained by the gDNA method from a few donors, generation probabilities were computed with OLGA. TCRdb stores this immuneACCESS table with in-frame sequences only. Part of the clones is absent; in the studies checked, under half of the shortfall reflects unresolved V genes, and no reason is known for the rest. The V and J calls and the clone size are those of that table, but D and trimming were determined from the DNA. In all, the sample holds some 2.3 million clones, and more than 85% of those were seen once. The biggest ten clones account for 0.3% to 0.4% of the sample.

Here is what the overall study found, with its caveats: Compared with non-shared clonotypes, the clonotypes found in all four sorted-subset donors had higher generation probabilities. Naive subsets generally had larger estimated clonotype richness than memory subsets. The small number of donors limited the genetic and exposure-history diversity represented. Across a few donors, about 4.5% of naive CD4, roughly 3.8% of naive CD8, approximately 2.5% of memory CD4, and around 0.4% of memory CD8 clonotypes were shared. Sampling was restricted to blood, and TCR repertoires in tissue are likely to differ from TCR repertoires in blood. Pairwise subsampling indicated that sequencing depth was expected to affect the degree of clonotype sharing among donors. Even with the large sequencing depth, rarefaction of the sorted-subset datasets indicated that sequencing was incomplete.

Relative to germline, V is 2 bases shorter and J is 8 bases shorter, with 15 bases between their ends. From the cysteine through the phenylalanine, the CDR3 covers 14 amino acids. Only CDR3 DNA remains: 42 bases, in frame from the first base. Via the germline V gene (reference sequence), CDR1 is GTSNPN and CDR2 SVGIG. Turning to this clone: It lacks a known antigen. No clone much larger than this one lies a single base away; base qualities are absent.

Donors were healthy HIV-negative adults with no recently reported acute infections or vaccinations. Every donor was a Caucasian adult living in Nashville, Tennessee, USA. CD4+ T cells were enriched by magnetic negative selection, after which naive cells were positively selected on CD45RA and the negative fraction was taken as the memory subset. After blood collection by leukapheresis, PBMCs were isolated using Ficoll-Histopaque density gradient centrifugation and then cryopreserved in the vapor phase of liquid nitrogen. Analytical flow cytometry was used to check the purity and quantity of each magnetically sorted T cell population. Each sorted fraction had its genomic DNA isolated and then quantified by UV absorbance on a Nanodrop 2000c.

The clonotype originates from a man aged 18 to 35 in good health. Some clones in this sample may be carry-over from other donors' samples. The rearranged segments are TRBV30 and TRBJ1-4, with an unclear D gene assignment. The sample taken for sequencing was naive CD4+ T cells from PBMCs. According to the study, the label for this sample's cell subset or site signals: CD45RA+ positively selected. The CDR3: CAWSIGPGGEKLFF. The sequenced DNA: TGTGCCTGGAGTATTGGCCCCGGAGGGGAAAAACTGTTTTTT.